These 22 T cell receptor beta chains were all obtained from the same sample, sequenced in a study of regulatory T cells in long-lasting Graves disease. Time point in this sample: persistent/refractory GD, antithyroid drugs over 5 years with positive TRAb. After RNA was extracted from PBMCs, the TCR library was made from it. Arm-PCR of CDR3 regions and iRepertoire HTBI primers were used to build TCR beta libraries. TCRdb fed the multiplex PCR reads into MiXCR, producing one record per CDR3 protein. The sample shows around 500,000 distinct CDR3 sequences, less than 25% of them seen only once. The sample consisted of peripheral blood mononuclear cells (PBMCs), taken when the disease was refractory, from a patient treated with antithyroid drugs. The receptors shown here come from a female donor with Graves disease.

This clonotype occurred many times. The chain recombines TRBV28 with TRBJ2-7, with 7 nucleotides matching TRBD1. The CDR3 sequence is 13 residues long. Germline V gives CDR1 MDHEN, CDR2 SYDVKM. V lost 8 bases to trimming and J lost 3 bases; unmatched junction nucleotides: 7. The CDR3 sequence is CASAGQVYYEQYF. The CDR3 DNA is TGTGCCAGCGCAGGACAGGTGTACTACGAGCAGTACTTC.

In this sample, this clonotype turned up many times. The rearrangement links TRBV10-3 to TRBJ2-7, with D unresolved. The CDR3 runs 14 residues. Between the trimmed V and J ends, which lost 3 bases and 3 bases, there was a span of 12 bases. CDR1 is ENHRY and CDR2 is SYGVKD in the germline V gene. CDR3 sequence: CAISDPGRVYEQYF. As DNA, the CDR3 is TGTGCCATCAGTGACCCCGGACGGGTCTACGAGCAGTACTTC.

The chain recombines TRBV7-3 with TRBJ2-5; no firm D call. The length of the CDR3 is 14 residues. Trimming stripped 5 bases from V and 1 base from J, with 11 bases between. Per germline, CDR1 SGHTA and CDR2 FQGTGA. CDR3: CASSPHGRQETQYF. Here the CDR3 DNA reads TGTGCCAGCAGCCCCCACGGACGCCAAGAGACCCAGTACTTC.

This chain links TRBV9 with TRBJ2-2; no firm D call. Looked up from germline, CDR1 is SGDLS and CDR2 is YYNGEE. With 2 bases removed from V and 4 bases from J, the gap between germline ends came to 9 bases. The CDR3 sequence is 14 residues long. The CDR3 is CASSVAPVTGELFF. The CDR3 nucleotides are TGTGCCAGCAGCGTGGCCCCGGTCACCGGGGAGCTGTTTTTT.

This clonotype was counted many times. This sequence joins TRBV11-1 and TRBJ2-5; no reliable D call. Between the trimmed V and J ends, which lost 5 bases and 2 bases, there was a span of 12 bases. The CDR3 contains 14 residues. CDR1 and CDR2 (germline): SGHAT, FQDESV (reference sequence). The CDR3 reads CASSETDGQETQYF. CDR3 DNA: TGTGCCAGCAGCGAAACGGACGGGCAAGAGACCCAGTACTTC.

This clonotype occurred a few times. CDR3 bases: TGCAGTGCTAGACGGTCAGGGGGACGCGAGCAGTACTTC. Its translation: CSARRSGGREQYF. The rearrangement uses TRBV20-1 and TRBJ2-7, with 7 nucleotides matching TRBD1. The CDR3 has 13 amino acids. V trimming: 2 bases; J trimming: 6 bases; junction bases outside the gene matches: 7. The germline V gene encodes CDR1 DFQATT and CDR2 SNEGSKA (reference sequence).

This clonotype was detected ten times or more. The chain joins TRBV18 to TRBJ1-2; possibly TRBD1 for D (6 bases). The CDR3 totals 13 residues. The V and J ends lost 6 bases and 3 bases respectively, with 11 bases between them. CDR1 is KGHSH and CDR2 is LQKENI in the germline V gene. The CDR3 loop is CASSSDRYYGYTF. In nucleotides, the CDR3 is TGTGCCAGCTCGTCGGACAGATACTATGGCTACACCTTC.

This clonotype was counted at least ten times. V is TRBV7-9 and J is TRBJ2-5; a weak D match, TRBD2 (6 bases). Germline V gives CDR1 SEHNR, CDR2 FQNEAQ (reference sequence). The CDR3 has 15 residues. V lost 2 bases and J lost 3, with 13 bases in between. Written as DNA, the CDR3 is TGTGCCAGCAGCTTAATAAGGCGGGGAGAAGAGACCCAGTACTTC. Protein: CASSLIRRGEETQYF. The whole variable domain, remainder taken from reference TRBV7-9 and TRBJ2-5, is DTGVSQNPRHKITKRGQNVTFRCDPISEHNRLYWYRQTLGQGPEFLTYFQNEAQLEKSRLLSDRFSAERPKGSFSTLEIQRTEQGDSAMYLCASSLIRRGEETQYFGPGTRLLVL.

The table lists this clonotype with a few counts. This chain joins TRBV3-1 and TRBJ2-2; a weak D match, TRBD1 (6 bases). The CDR3 is 18 residues long. CDR1 and CDR2 (germline): LGHDT, YNNKEL (reference sequence). V was shortened by 1 base and J by 9 bases, with 24 bases between the two germline ends. The CDR3 DNA follows: TGTGCCAGCAGCCAAGGGTACAGGGTCCAGATAAGCGTCTGGGAGCTGTTTTTT. As protein: CASSQGYRVQISVWELFF.

This clonotype was found many times. V usage is TRBV10-3 and J usage is TRBJ2-7; 13 nucleotides match TRBD2. V was clipped by 0 bases and J by 4 bases; unmatched bases: 0. The germline V gene has CDR1 ENHRY and CDR2 SYGVKD. CDR3 size: 15 residues. CDR3 DNA sequence: TGTGCCATCAGTGAGTCGGGACTAGCGGGATACGAGCAGTACTTC. Translation gives CAISESGLAGYEQYF.

The V call is TRBV3-1, the J call TRBJ2-4; D uncertain. CDR3 length: 15 residues. Trimming removed 2 bases from V and 13 bases from J, with 21 bases in between. The germline CDR1 and CDR2 sequences are LGHDT and YNNKEL (reference sequence). This CDR3 reads CASSQSSSSYNEQYF. CDR3 bases: TGTGCCAGCAGCCAATCGAGTTCGTCCTACAATGAGCAGTACTTC.

The V gene is TRBV15, the J gene TRBJ2-1, with D unresolved. V was cut by 5 bases and J by 10 bases, with 15 bases left in between. This CDR3 contains 13 residues. Per germline, CDR1 LNHNV and CDR2 YYDKDF (reference sequence). This CDR3 is CATSHRLVEEQFF. The CDR3 DNA is TGTGCCACCAGCCACAGACTGGTTGAGGAGCAGTTCTTC.

The V and J genes are TRBV5-1 and TRBJ1-1, with D hard to call. This CDR3 has 13 residues. The V gene lost 6 bases and the J gene lost 4 bases, with 13 bases spanning the gap. Germline loops: CDR1 SGHRS, CDR2 YFSETQ. This chain's CDR3 is CASNPGRGTEAFF. In DNA, the CDR3 is TGCGCCAGCAACCCCGGACGAGGCACTGAAGCTTTCTTT.

The J gene is TRBJ2-3, the V gene TRBV6-1, with D hard to call. From germline, CDR1 is MNHNS and CDR2 SASEGT. The CDR3 runs to 15 residues. Between the trimmed V and J ends, which lost 8 bases and 6 bases, there was a span of 21 bases. This CDR3 reads CASEEPRVSSDTQYF. Written as DNA, the CDR3 is TGTGCCAGCGAAGAACCGCGAGTCAGTTCCGATACGCAGTATTTT.

This sequence joins TRBV28 and TRBJ2-1; no reliable D call. Per germline, CDR1 MDHEN and CDR2 SYDVKM. Trimming removed 6 bases from V and 6 bases from J, with 18 bases in between. This CDR3 has 15 amino acids. The CDR3 here is CASSPQGNPINEQFF. The CDR3 DNA sequence: TGTGCCAGCAGCCCCCAAGGCAACCCTATCAATGAGCAGTTCTTC.

The V and J genes are TRBV30 and TRBJ2-1; 9 bases align to TRBD2. CDR3 length: 14 amino acids. The J segment lost 10 bases and the V segment lost 0 bases, leaving 7 bases of the junction unmatched. Germline lookup yields CDR1 GTSNPN and CDR2 SVGIG (reference sequence). The CDR3 region has the DNA TGTGCCTGGAGTGTAGCGGCGGGAGGGTCGGAGCAGTTCTTC. It is translated as CAWSVAAGGSEQFF. Complete variable domain (other parts from reference TRBV30 and TRBJ2-1): SQTIHQWPATLVQPVGSPLSLECTVEGTSNPNLYWYRQAAGRGLQLLFYSVGIGQISSEVPQNLSASRPQDRQFILSSKKLLLSDSGFYLCAWSVAAGGSEQFFGPGTRLTVL.

This clonotype was seen repeatedly, ten times or more. J is TRBJ1-6 and V is TRBV28; the D gene is possibly TRBD1 (5 bases). V dropped 3 bases and J dropped 10 bases, with 13 bases sitting between them. This CDR3 comprises 14 residues. Germline V gene lookup returns CDR1 MDHEN and CDR2 SYDVKM. Here the CDR3 DNA reads TGTGCCAGCAGTTTGGGGGAAAAGGGGTCACCCCTCCACTTT. Its translation is CASSLGEKGSPLHF. The complete variable domain, with remaining parts taken from reference TRBV28 and TRBJ1-6, reads DVKVTQSSRYLVKRTGEKVFLECVQDMDHENMFWYRQDPGLGLRLIYFSYDVKMKEKGDIPEGYSVSREKKERFSLILESASTNQTSMYLCASSLGEKGSPLHFGNGTRLTVT.

The table lists this clonotype with a count of one. The genes are TRBV19 and TRBJ1-1; D gene unclear. Germline V gene sequence: CDR1 LNHDA, CDR2 SQIVND (reference sequence). Trimming cost V 3 bases and J 1 base, with 18 bases left between them. The CDR3 consists of 17 residues. As DNA, the CDR3 is TGTGCCAGTAGTATTCGCCCCAGTGGGAGGGCGAACACTGAAGCTTTCTTT. Amino acid sequence: CASSIRPSGRANTEAFF.

There are many counts of this clonotype. This chain joins TRBV15 and TRBJ2-5, with 12 bases matching TRBD2. Germline V gene lookup returns CDR1 LNHNV and CDR2 YYDKDF (reference sequence). CDR3 length equals 15 residues. With 5 bases clipped from V and 4 bases from J, the junction kept 5 bases outside the gene matches. The DNA for the CDR3 is TGTGCCACCAGCCGGACGGGACTAGCGGGAGAGACCCAGTACTTC. This encodes CATSRTGLAGETQYF.

The sample holds many counts of this clonotype. The rearrangement uses TRBV27 and TRBJ1-4, with a tentative D call TRBD1 (5 bases). Germline V gene lookup returns CDR1 MNHEY and CDR2 SMNVEV (reference sequence). The V and J ends lost 2 bases and 11 bases respectively, with 15 bases between them. This CDR3 region has 14 residues. This chain's CDR3 is CASSLGTEWGKLFF. The CDR3 DNA sequence: TGTGCCAGCAGTTTAGGGACCGAGTGGGGGAAACTGTTTTTT.

This clonotype was counted at least ten times. V is TRBV13 and J is TRBJ2-7; no definite D call. Germline V gene sequence: CDR1 PRHDT, CDR2 FYEKMQ (reference sequence). The V and J ends lost 3 bases and 1 base respectively, with 10 bases between them. The CDR3 has 14 residues. CDR3 nucleotide sequence: TGTGCCAGCAGCTTCGGGCAGACTTCCTACGAGCAGTACTTC. Amino acids: CASSFGQTSYEQYF. The full variable domain, completed using reference TRBV13 and TRBJ2-7, is AAGVIQSPRHLIKEKRETATLKCYPIPRHDTVYWYQQGPGQDPQFLISFYEKMQSDKGSIPDRFSAQQFSDYHSELNMSSLELGDSALYFCASSFGQTSYEQYFGPGTRLTVT.

This clonotype was detected many times. The V and J genes are TRBV2 and TRBJ1-6; D ambiguous. Looked up from germline, CDR1 is SNHLY and CDR2 is FYNNEI. Between the trimmed V and J ends, which lost 2 bases and 8 bases, there was a span of 13 bases. There are 15 residues in the CDR3. The CDR3 DNA follows: TGTGCCAGCAGTGAAAGGTCGACCGGGGATTCACCCCTCCACTTT. Its protein product is CASSERSTGDSPLHF.